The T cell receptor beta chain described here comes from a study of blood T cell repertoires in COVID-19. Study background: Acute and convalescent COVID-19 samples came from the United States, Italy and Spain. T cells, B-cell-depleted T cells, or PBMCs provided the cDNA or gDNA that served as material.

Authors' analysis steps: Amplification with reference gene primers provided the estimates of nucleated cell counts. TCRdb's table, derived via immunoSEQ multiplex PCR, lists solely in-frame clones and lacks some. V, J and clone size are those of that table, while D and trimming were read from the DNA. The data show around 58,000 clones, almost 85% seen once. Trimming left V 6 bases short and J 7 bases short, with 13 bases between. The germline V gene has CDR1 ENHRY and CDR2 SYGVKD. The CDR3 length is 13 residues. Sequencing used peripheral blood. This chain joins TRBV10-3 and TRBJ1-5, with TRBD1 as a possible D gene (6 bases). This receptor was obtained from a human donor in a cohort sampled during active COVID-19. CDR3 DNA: TGTGCCATCAGCGCAGGGGCGAACCAGCCCCAGCATTTT. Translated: CAISAGANQPQHF.